This passage covers 25 T cell receptor beta chains from one sample sequenced in a study of T-cell reconstitution after alpha-beta-depleted transplantation in children. Unique molecular identifiers were built into the TCRbeta library. TCRdb re-called the PCR reads through MiXCR, storing one row per CDR3 protein. Altogether 75,000 to 80,000 distinct CDR3 sequences are present, around a sixth being singletons, with the ten largest covering approximately 51%. Material: PBMCs, mostly from graft donor cells, obtained 360 days after TCRalphabeta/CD19-depleted stem cell transplant. The origin of the receptors is a male patient aged 2-9 years who had a stem cell transplant for acute lymphoblastic leukemia, so the T cells may come from the graft donor.

V usage is TRBV10-3 and J usage is TRBJ2-3; 9 bases fit TRBD1. The CDR3 is made up of 15 amino acids. The V gene's germline CDR1 is ENHRY and CDR2 SYGVKD. J lost 0 bases, V lost 6 bases, and 4 bases had no gene match. CDR3 in amino acids: CAIRLGQGSTDTQYF. Here the CDR3 DNA reads TGTGCCATCAGACTGGGACAGGGTAGCACAGATACGCAGTATTTT.

The chain has TRBV6-1 and TRBJ2-1; a weak D match, TRBD2 (6 bases). V lost 10 bases to trimming and J lost 3 bases, with 19 bases between them. The CDR3 runs 15 residues. Germline V gives CDR1 MNHNS, CDR2 SASEGT. The CDR3 loop reads CATLLALIVYNEQFF. DNA of the CDR3: TGTGCCACCCTACTAGCCCTGATAGTCTACAATGAGCAGTTCTTC.

This chain links TRBV12-3 or TRBV12-4 with TRBJ1-6, with 7 bases matching TRBD1. V shed 5 bases and J 6 bases; nucleotides not matched to a gene: 13. This CDR3 contains 17 residues. The DNA for the CDR3 is TGTGCCAGCAGTCCTCGACAGGGCCCAACTTTTAATTCACCCCTCCACTTT. Its protein is CASSPRQGPTFNSPLHF.

This clonotype has just one count. The chain combines TRBV4-1 with TRBJ2-5, with 7 bases fitting TRBD2. CDR3 length: 15 amino acids. Germline values: CDR1 MGHRA, CDR2 YSYEKL. J was trimmed by 7 bases and V by 0 bases; bases with no gene match: 8. In nucleotides, the CDR3 is TGCGCCAGCAGCCAAGACTGGCTAGTAGCGGGGACCCAGTACTTC. Amino acids: CASSQDWLVAGTQYF.

V gene TRBV15 combines with J gene TRBJ2-7, with D possibly called TRBD1 or TRBD2 (5 bases each). This CDR3 is built from 15 residues. The V end was cut by 3 bases, the J end by 2 bases, with 14 bases between. CDR1 is LNHNV and CDR2 is YYDKDF in the germline V gene (reference sequence). The DNA for the CDR3 is TGTGCCACCAGCAGGGGACGACACGATACCTACGAGCAGTACTTC. Translation: CATSRGRHDTYEQYF.

This clonotype was seen a few times. The chain joins TRBV20-1 to TRBJ2-1; 10 bases agree with TRBD2. CDR1 and CDR2 from the germline V gene are DFQATT and SNEGSKA (reference sequence). The CDR3 has 17 residues. The V and J ends lost 0 bases and 4 bases, in that order; junction bases with no gene match: 9. CDR3 sequence: CSARDGGLAAIYNEQFF. The CDR3 nucleotides read TGCAGTGCTAGAGATGGAGGACTAGCGGCAATTTACAATGAGCAGTTCTTC.

This chain uses TRBV24-1 with TRBJ1-5; 9 bases map to TRBD1. This CDR3 comprises 13 residues. Germline V gene data show CDR1 as KGHDR and CDR2 as SFDVKD. V was clipped by 8 bases and J by 6 bases; unmatched bases: 4. Here the CDR3 DNA reads TGTGCCACCACCAGGACAGGGGTTCAGCCCCAGCATTTT. Protein: CATTRTGVQPQHF.

There are a few counts of this clonotype. The chain is built from TRBV5-1 and TRBJ1-1; unclear D gene. CDR3 length: 14 amino acids. The germline V and J ends were trimmed by 1 base and 2 bases, with 9 bases remaining between them. CDR1 and CDR2 from the germline V gene are SGHRS and YFSETQ. The CDR3 loop is CASSLRVDNTEAFF. The CDR3 coding sequence is TGCGCCAGCAGCTTGAGGGTAGATAACACTGAAGCTTTCTTT.

This clonotype came up many times. This rearrangement joins TRBV7-8 to TRBJ1-1; TRBD1 aligns across 8 bases. V lost 5 bases, J lost 0 bases, and 14 bases stayed unmatched. CDR3 length equals 18 residues. CDR1 and CDR2 (germline): SGHVS, FQNEAQ. The CDR3 here is CASSVKGQAIYMNTEAFF. The CDR3 coding sequence is TGTGCCAGCAGCGTGAAGGGACAGGCTATTTATATGAACACTGAAGCTTTCTTT.

This clonotype was detected ten times or more. The V call is TRBV7-8, the J call TRBJ1-1, with 7 bases matching TRBD1. V shed 5 bases, J shed 0 bases, and the junction held 6 bases outside the gene matches. Germline CDR1 and CDR2: SGHVS and FQNEAQ. The CDR3 runs 15 residues. The CDR3 nucleotides read TGTGCCAGCAGCAGGGGACAGCAAGTGAACACTGAAGCTTTCTTT. Translating it yields CASSRGQQVNTEAFF. Full variable domain (remainder filled in from reference TRBV7-8 and TRBJ1-1): GAGVSQSPRYKVAKRGQDVALRCDPISGHVSLFWYQQALGQGPEFLTYFQNEAQLDKSGLPSDRFFAERPEGSVSTLKIQRTQQEDSAVYLCASSRGQQVNTEAFFGQGTRLTVV.

The sample holds many counts of this clonotype. V usage is TRBV11-3 and J usage is TRBJ2-2; the D is unclear. Trimming pared 2 bases from V and 7 bases from J, leaving 8 bases between. Germline CDR1 SGHNT, CDR2 YENEEA. The CDR3 spans 13 residues. The CDR3 coding sequence is TGTGCCAGCAGCTTAAGCACGGTCGGGGAGCTGTTTTTT. Its translation: CASSLSTVGELFF.

This clonotype has just a few counts. The chain is built from TRBV7-9 and TRBJ2-7; D is undetermined. Between the trimmed V and J ends, which lost 5 bases and 1 base, there was a span of 12 bases. Germline V gene lookup returns CDR1 SEHNR and CDR2 FQNEAQ (reference sequence). This CDR3 region has 14 residues. This CDR3 is CASSLGPGSYEQYF. The CDR3 DNA sequence: TGTGCCAGCAGCCTAGGACCAGGTTCCTACGAGCAGTACTTC.

The chain is built from TRBV12-5 and TRBJ2-1, with 8 positions matching TRBD1. Germline values: CDR1 LGHNT, CDR2 FRNRAP. V gave up 0 bases and J gave up 5 bases; unmatched junction bases: 9. The CDR3 is 17 amino acids. DNA of the CDR3: TGTGCTAGTGGTTTGGTACTGGGGCAGGGGGCGGACAATGAGCAGTTCTTC. Its protein product is CASGLVLGQGADNEQFF. The entire variable domain, with the rest obtained from reference TRBV12-5 and TRBJ2-1, is as follows: DARVTQTPRHKVTEMGQEVTMRCQPILGHNTVFWYRQTMMQGLELLAYFRNRAPLDDSGMPKDRFSAEMPDATLATLKIQPSEPRDSAVYFCASGLVLGQGADNEQFFGPGTRLTVL.

This clonotype was seen ten or more times. The chain couples TRBV5-1 to TRBJ2-1, with TRBD2 identical over 7 bases. V trimming: 4 bases; J trimming: 6 bases; junction bases outside the gene matches: 13. This CDR3 region has 16 residues. Germline lookup yields CDR1 SGHRS and CDR2 YFSETQ. CDR3: CASSPPRGSILNEQFF. The DNA for the CDR3 is TGCGCCAGCAGCCCCCCTCGCGGGAGTATCCTCAATGAGCAGTTCTTC.

In DNA form, the CDR3 reads TGTGCCAGCAGAAAACAGGGAAACTCCGGGGAGCTGTTTTTT. It is translated as CASRKQGNSGELFF. The chain employs TRBV11-2 and TRBJ2-2, with a weak D call TRBD1 (6 bases). V lost 6 bases to trimming and J lost 6 bases, with 14 bases between them. CDR3 length: 14 residues. Per germline, CDR1 SGHAT and CDR2 FQNNGV.

The V and J genes are TRBV7-9 and TRBJ2-5; 11 nucleotides match TRBD1. The CDR3 consists of 15 residues. V gave up 7 bases and J gave up 4 bases; unmatched junction bases: 8. CDR1 and CDR2 from the germline V gene are SEHNR and FQNEAQ (reference sequence). CDR3 region: CASTRTGGRGETQYF. The CDR3 DNA follows: TGTGCCAGCACCCGGACAGGGGGCCGGGGAGAGACCCAGTACTTC.

This chain joins TRBV24-1 and TRBJ2-4; 9 nucleotides line up with TRBD2. Germline CDR1 KGHDR, CDR2 SFDVKD. J was trimmed by 0 bases and V by 4 bases; bases with no gene match: 6. The CDR3 has 17 amino acids. In DNA, the CDR3 is TGTGCCACCAGTGACGGTACTAGCGGGCTAGCCAAAAACATTCAGTACTTC. Protein: CATSDGTSGLAKNIQYF.

This clonotype was observed many times. This chain connects TRBV6-5 to TRBJ1-4; D gene unclear. Trimming stripped 5 bases from V and 8 bases from J, with 18 bases between. The CDR3 contains 15 residues. CDR1 is MNHEY, CDR2 SVGAGI, per germline. The CDR3: CASSSRTRGWEKLFF. The CDR3 DNA sequence: TGTGCCAGCAGTAGCCGGACTCGGGGTTGGGAAAAACTGTTTTTT.

This clonotype has just a few counts. The J gene is TRBJ2-3, the V gene TRBV27; no definite D call. Deletions cut 5 bases from V and 2 bases from J, with 11 bases between. CDR1 MNHEY and CDR2 SMNVEV come from the germline V gene (reference sequence). The CDR3 is 14 residues long. CDR3 region: CASSPVIPTDTQYF. In nucleotides, the CDR3 is TGTGCCAGCAGTCCCGTAATACCCACAGATACGCAGTATTTT.

V gene TRBV7-9 combines with J gene TRBJ2-7; the D is unclear. CDR3 size: 13 residues. The V and J ends lost 7 bases and 3 bases respectively, with 13 bases between them. CDR1 is SEHNR and CDR2 is FQNEAQ in the germline V gene (reference sequence). The CDR3 loop reads CASNGANSYEQYF. The DNA of the CDR3 is TGTGCCAGCAACGGAGCAAACAGCTACGAGCAGTACTTC.

Here the CDR3 reads CASSYAGTGGQETQYF. CDR3 DNA: TGTGCCAGCAGTTACGCCGGGACAGGGGGCCAAGAGACCCAGTACTTC. This chain joins TRBV6-5 and TRBJ2-5; TRBD1 aligns across 11 bases. Germline V gene lookup returns CDR1 MNHEY and CDR2 SVGAGI. Trimming cost V 2 bases and J 1 base; bases outside gene matches: 3. This CDR3 has 16 residues.

This clonotype was detected only a few times. The chain recombines TRBV7-9 with TRBJ2-3; D is tentatively TRBD1 or TRBD2 (5 bases each). Germline V CDR1 and CDR2: SEHNR, FQNEAQ (reference sequence). The CDR3 consists of 14 residues. Trimming cost V 3 bases and J 6 bases, with 13 bases left between them. For the CDR3, the DNA is TGTGCCAGCAGCTTCCTCGCTTGGGGGGATACGCAGTATTTT. As protein: CASSFLAWGDTQYF. Variable domain in full (rest from reference TRBV7-9 and TRBJ2-3): DTGVSQNPRHKITKRGQNVTFRCDPISEHNRLYWYRQTLGQGPEFLTYFQNEAQLEKSRLLSDRFSAERPKGSFSTLEIQRTEQGDSAMYLCASSFLAWGDTQYFGPGTRLTVL.

This chain links TRBV27 with TRBJ2-3; 10 positions agree with TRBD2. The V gene's germline CDR1 is MNHEY and CDR2 SMNVEV (reference sequence). The CDR3 sequence is 19 residues long. Trimming cost V 2 bases and J 0 bases; bases outside gene matches: 11. CDR3 protein: CASSLVPQGLASSTDTQYF. The CDR3 DNA sequence: TGTGCCAGCAGTTTAGTCCCCCAGGGACTAGCGTCTAGCACAGATACGCAGTATTTT.

This clonotype was observed a few times. The chain links TRBV5-1 to TRBJ2-3; tentatively, D is TRBD2 (5 bases). Per the germline V gene, CDR1 is SGHRS and CDR2 is YFSETQ. This CDR3 is 13 amino acids long. Deletions cut 5 bases from V and 2 bases from J, with 9 bases between. This CDR3 reads CASSPGDTDTQYF. The CDR3 DNA is TGCGCCAGCAGTCCCGGGGACACAGATACGCAGTATTTT.

CDR3 amino acids: CASRPRSGIKETQYF. The CDR3 DNA is TGTGCCAGCAGACCGCGTAGCGGGATAAAAGAGACCCAGTACTTC. The gene calls are TRBV28 and TRBJ2-5; 8 nucleotides agree with TRBD2. Germline V CDR1 and CDR2: MDHEN, SYDVKM. The CDR3 consists of 15 residues. The ends lost 6 bases at V and 3 bases at J; junction bases unmatched: 9.